The entry below describes one T cell receptor beta chain. Some clones are missing from TCRdb's copy, which holds only in-frame ones; the method was immunoSEQ multiplex PCR. The sample lists roughly 250,000 clones; about 88% were seen once. This specimen comes from a study of blood T cell repertoires in COVID-19. About the research overall: PBMCs, B-cell-depleted T cells, or T cells were the source of the cDNA or gDNA that made up the material.

For recovered donors of Cohort 3, there were two negative PCRs, clearance, or symptom resolution. CDR3 size: 16 residues. J was trimmed by 6 bases and V by 5 bases; bases with no gene match: 9. CDR1 and CDR2 from the germline V gene are SGHVS and FQNEAQ. The rearrangement joins TRBV7-8 to TRBJ2-1, with TRBD2 matching over 11 bases. Sample: PBMCs or T cells enriched from blood (not recorded which). The source of this sequence is a woman between 45 and 60 years old who had recovered from COVID-19. The CDR3 bases are TGTGCCAGCAGCCTCATGAGGCTAGCGGGAGGCAATGAGCAGTTCTTC. This codes for CASSLMRLAGGNEQFF.